A selection of T cell receptor beta chains follows, all from one sample in a study of PD-1 blockade in classical Hodgkin lymphoma. Measured with immunoSEQ multiplex PCR; TCRdb has only the in-frame clones, and not every one. Of some 93,000 clones in the sample, just under 80% were seen once. The material was peripheral blood mononuclear cells (PBMCs), obtained before the fourth cycle of nivolumab. The receptors shown here come from a human donor with classical Hodgkin lymphoma. The CDR3 runs from the conserved cysteine through the conserved F or W. Each record gives: CDR3 DNA, CDR3 protein, clone size, V gene, J gene, D gene. D genes are given only for firm matches. Not every row has a clone size; where given, it reads once, few, many or a size class.

CDR3nt: TGTGCCAGCAGCGCAGATACGCAGTATTTT; CDR3aa: CASSADTQYF; abundance: .; v_gene: TRBV6-6; j_gene: TRBJ2-3; d_gene: .
CDR3nt: TGTGCCAGCAGCGAACTAGCGGGAGCCAGGGAGCTGTTTTTT; CDR3aa: CASSELAGARELFF; abundance: .; v_gene: TRBV27; j_gene: TRBJ2-2; d_gene: TRBD2
CDR3nt: TGTGCCAGCAGTTATCTGAGAGGGGCGTCCACAGATACGCAGTATTTT; CDR3aa: CASSYLRGASTDTQYF; abundance: few; v_gene: TRBV6-6; j_gene: TRBJ2-3; d_gene: .
CDR3nt: TGTGCCAGCAGCCCCCGGGACAGGGGGGGTGAGGACTATGGCTACACCTTC; CDR3aa: CASSPRDRGGEDYGYTF; abundance: few; v_gene: TRBV4-2; j_gene: TRBJ1-2; d_gene: TRBD1
CDR3nt: TGTGCCAGCAGTGGGCCGCTCGGCAATGAGCAGTTCTTC; CDR3aa: CASSGPLGNEQFF; abundance: .; v_gene: TRBV6-1; j_gene: TRBJ2-1; d_gene: .
CDR3nt: TGTGCCAGCAGCATCGCGGGGCTCGACTATGGCTACACCTTC; CDR3aa: CASSIAGLDYGYTF; abundance: .; v_gene: TRBV7-9; j_gene: TRBJ1-2; d_gene: .
CDR3nt: TGTGCCAGCAGGTATCCTTCCAGCACCTACGAGCAGTACTTC; CDR3aa: CASRYPSSTYEQYF; abundance: .; v_gene: TRBV6-5; j_gene: TRBJ2-7; d_gene: .
CDR3nt: TGTGCCAGCAGCAGAAGGACAGGGGATATGGATACGCAGTATTTT; CDR3aa: CASSRRTGDMDTQYF; abundance: .; v_gene: TRBV27; j_gene: TRBJ2-3; d_gene: TRBD1
CDR3nt: TGTGCCAGCAGCTTAGTAGGGGGGAATGAGCAGTTCTTC; CDR3aa: CASSLVGGNEQFF; abundance: .; v_gene: TRBV11-2; j_gene: TRBJ2-1; d_gene: .
CDR3nt: TGTGCCAGCCAACGGACAGTTTATAGCAATCAGCCCCAGCATTTT; CDR3aa: CASQRTVYSNQPQHF; abundance: .; v_gene: TRBV28; j_gene: TRBJ1-5; d_gene: .
CDR3nt: TGTGCCAGCAGTTTAGAGCGGTTACCCACCGGGGAGCTGTTTTTT; CDR3aa: CASSLERLPTGELFF; abundance: .; v_gene: TRBV27; j_gene: TRBJ2-2; d_gene: .
CDR3nt: TGTGCCATCAGTGAGCGTCCAGGGGGGTATAGCAATCAGCCCCAGCATTTT; CDR3aa: CAISERPGGYSNQPQHF; abundance: .; v_gene: TRBV10-3; j_gene: TRBJ1-5; d_gene: TRBD1
CDR3nt: TGTGCCACCGGGACAGGGCGAACCGGGGAGCTGTTTTTT; CDR3aa: CATGTGRTGELFF; abundance: .; v_gene: TRBV19; j_gene: TRBJ2-2; d_gene: TRBD1
CDR3nt: TGTGCCAGCTCACCATGGGTAACTCAAATGAACACCGGGGAGCTGTTTTTT; CDR3aa: CASSPWVTQMNTGELFF; abundance: .; v_gene: TRBV18; j_gene: TRBJ2-2; d_gene: .
CDR3nt: TGTGCCAGCAGCCCAGGCGGGAACACTGAAGCTTTCTTT; CDR3aa: CASSPGGNTEAFF; abundance: .; v_gene: TRBV6-5; j_gene: TRBJ1-1; d_gene: .
CDR3nt: TGTGCCAGCAGTCCTTCCGGGGGGGCTGGCTATGGCTACACCTTC; CDR3aa: CASSPSGGAGYGYTF; abundance: .; v_gene: TRBV27; j_gene: TRBJ1-2; d_gene: .
CDR3nt: TGTGCCAGTAGCTTCACTAATGAAAAACTGTTTTTT; CDR3aa: CASSFTNEKLFF; abundance: few; v_gene: TRBV19; j_gene: TRBJ1-4; d_gene: .
CDR3nt: TGTGCCAGCAGCTCCCTAGCGGGAGGGCCCTTTGAGCAGTTCTTC; CDR3aa: CASSSLAGGPFEQFF; abundance: .; v_gene: TRBV7-3; j_gene: TRBJ2-1; d_gene: TRBD2